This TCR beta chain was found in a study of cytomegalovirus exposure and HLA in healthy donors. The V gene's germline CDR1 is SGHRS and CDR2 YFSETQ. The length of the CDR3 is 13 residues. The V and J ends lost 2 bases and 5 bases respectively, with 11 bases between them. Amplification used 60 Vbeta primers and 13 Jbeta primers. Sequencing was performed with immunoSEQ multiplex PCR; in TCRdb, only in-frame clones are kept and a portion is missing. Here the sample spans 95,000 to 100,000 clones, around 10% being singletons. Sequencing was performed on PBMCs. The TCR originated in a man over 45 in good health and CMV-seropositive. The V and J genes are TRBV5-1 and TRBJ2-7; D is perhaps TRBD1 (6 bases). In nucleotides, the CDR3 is TGCGCCAGCAGCTTCCCAGGGGCGGACGAGCAGTACTTC. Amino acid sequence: CASSFPGADEQYF.